The sequence of this T cell receptor (beta chain) was determined in a study of blood T cells in healthy people across ages. Points from the study as a whole: Versus aged donors, long-lived donors had higher diversity and more naive CD4+ cells.

This CDR3 comprises 13 residues. CDR1 DFQATT and CDR2 SNEGSKA come from the germline V gene (reference sequence). Trimming at V came to 4 bases and at J to 5 bases, leaving 7 bases not matched to a gene. As concerns this clonotype: Antigen specificity is unknown.

Each sample had at least 6 million PBMCs isolated. Each sample yielded at least 6 micrograms of PBMC total RNA. The use of a sample-barcoded 5' primer and a J-beta primer mix characterized a second PCR of roughly 6 to 11 cycles. Any given sample supplied a minimum of 3 million CDR3-containing paired-end reads. Using its own MiXCR run on the 5' RACE reads, TCRdb lists one record per CDR3 protein. The sample has roughly 680,000 distinct CDR3 sequences; approximately 52% are singletons. The chain recombines TRBV20-1 with TRBJ2-5, with TRBD2 matching 7 bases. The sequenced sample consisted of blood. The receptor's source is a woman aged 80 or over in good health. The CDR3 DNA follows: TGCAGTGCTATGGGAGGGGCCGGGGAGACCCAGTACTTC. As protein: CSAMGGAGETQYF.